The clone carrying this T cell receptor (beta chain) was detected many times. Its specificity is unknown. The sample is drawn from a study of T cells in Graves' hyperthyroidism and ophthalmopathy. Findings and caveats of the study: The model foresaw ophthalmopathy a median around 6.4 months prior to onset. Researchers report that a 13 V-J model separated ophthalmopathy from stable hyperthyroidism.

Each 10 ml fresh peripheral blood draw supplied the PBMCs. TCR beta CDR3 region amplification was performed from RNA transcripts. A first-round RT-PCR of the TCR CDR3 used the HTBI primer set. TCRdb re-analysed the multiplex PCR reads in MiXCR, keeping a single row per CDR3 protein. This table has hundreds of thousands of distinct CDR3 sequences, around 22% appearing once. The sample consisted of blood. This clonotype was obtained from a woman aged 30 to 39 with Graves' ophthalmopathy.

The CDR3 nucleotides read TGTGCCAGCAGCCTTTACGGGGCATACGAGCAGTACTTC. Amino acids: CASSLYGAYEQYF. The chain carries TRBV7-2 and TRBJ2-7; D might be TRBD1 or TRBD2, each matching 5 bases. The CDR3 totals 13 residues. Trimming left V 5 bases short and J 4 bases short, with 12 bases between. Germline V CDR1 and CDR2: SGHTA, FQGNSA.